Presented here are 16 T cell receptor beta chains from one specimen sequenced in a study of blood T cell repertoires in COVID-19. Here immunoSEQ multiplex PCR was the method, and the copy in TCRdb shows in-frame clones only, minus some. The sample consists of some 190,000 clones, about four fifths of them appearing once. Sequenced material: peripheral blood. The receptors were gathered from a woman aged 80 or older with active or convalescent COVID-19.

This chain joins TRBV9 and TRBJ2-1; 7 nucleotides align to TRBD1. V was pared by 3 bases and J by 9 bases, with 18 bases of the junction left unmatched. CDR1 is SGDLS, CDR2 YYNGEE, per germline. The CDR3 has 17 residues. The CDR3 is CASSARQGVMSASEQFF. As DNA, the CDR3 is TGTGCCAGCAGCGCCCGACAGGGTGTAATGAGCGCGTCTGAGCAGTTCTTC.

This chain uses TRBV19 with TRBJ1-1; D is uncertain. The CDR3 runs to 13 residues. Germline CDR1 reads LNHDA; CDR2 reads SQIVND (reference sequence). The ends were cut back, 4 bases at V and 1 base at J, with 7 bases in the middle. DNA of the CDR3: TGTGCCAGTAGTACGGCGGAGAACACTGAAGCTTTCTTT. It encodes CASSTAENTEAFF.

The V and J genes are TRBV3-1 (or the pseudogene TRBV3-2) and TRBJ2-2; D is unclear. This CDR3 region has 13 residues. V shed 4 bases and J shed 4 bases, with 7 bases lying between them. CDR1 is LGHDT and CDR2 is YNNKEL in the germline V gene (reference sequence). Here the CDR3 DNA reads TGTGCCAGCAGCCGTGGTAGCACCGGGGAGCTGTTTTTT. Its protein product is CASSRGSTGELFF.

The genes are TRBV2 and TRBJ1-2; D is undetermined. Germline V gene sequence: CDR1 SNHLY, CDR2 FYNNEI. Trimming cost V 7 bases and J 6 bases, with 21 bases left between them. This CDR3 comprises 15 residues. CDR3 in amino acids: CASTTTRGSPDGYTF. The CDR3 nucleotides read TGTGCCAGCACCACAACGAGAGGGTCTCCCGATGGCTACACCTTC.

The chain combines TRBV11-2 with TRBJ1-3; the D is unclear. Trimming removed 3 bases at V and 4 bases at J, with 4 bases between. The CDR3 totals 12 residues. Per the germline V gene, CDR1 is SGHAT and CDR2 is FQNNGV. The CDR3 coding sequence is TGTGCCAGCAGCTTCACAGGAAACACCATATATTTT. This codes for CASSFTGNTIYF.

The CDR3 nucleotides are TGTGCCAGCAGCCCAGACAGGCCCAATTCACCCCTCCACTTT. It codes for CASSPDRPNSPLHF. The chain joins TRBV7-6 to TRBJ1-6; possibly TRBD1 for D (6 bases). Germline CDR1 SGHVS, CDR2 FNYEAQ. The CDR3 runs 14 residues. The ends were cut back, 5 bases at V and 7 bases at J, with 12 bases in the middle.

The rearrangement joins TRBV6-6 to TRBJ2-7, with 12 bases lining up with TRBD2. V lost 5 bases, J lost 0 bases, and 8 bases stayed unmatched. Germline CDR1 and CDR2: MNHNY and SVGAGI (reference sequence). This CDR3 spans 17 amino acids. The CDR3 here is CASSRLAGVPISYEQYF. CDR3 DNA sequence: TGTGCCAGCAGTCGACTAGCGGGAGTCCCAATCTCCTACGAGCAGTACTTC.

In this sample, this clone turned up once. The chain links TRBV25-1 to TRBJ1-2; D is possibly TRBD1 (6 bases). Germline-derived CDR1 and CDR2 are MGHDK and SYGVNS. The length of the CDR3 is 14 residues. Trimming removed 0 bases at V and 5 bases at J, with 10 bases between. Written as DNA, the CDR3 is TGTGCCAGCAGTGAATATGGACAGACGTATGGCTACACCTTC. Translating gives CASSEYGQTYGYTF.

The chain joins TRBV6-5 to TRBJ1-1; 7 bases agree with TRBD1. The CDR3 covers 12 residues. Germline loops: CDR1 MNHEY, CDR2 SVGAGI. V gave up 4 bases and J gave up 7 bases; unmatched junction bases: 3. CDR3 in DNA: TGTGCCAGCAGTTTGGGACAGTTTGAAGCTTTCTTT. It translates to CASSLGQFEAFF.

The V and J genes are TRBV10-1 and TRBJ2-7; D not resolved. The CDR3 spans 14 residues. CDR1 and CDR2 from the germline V gene are WNHNN and SYGVQD (reference sequence). Trimming shortened V by 5 bases and J by 2 bases, and 13 bases separated the two germline ends. DNA of the CDR3: TGCGCCAGCAGTCCGCGAGGTGGCACCTACGAGCAGTACTTC. Its translation is CASSPRGGTYEQYF.

The gene calls are TRBV5-1 and TRBJ2-3; D is possibly TRBD1 (6 bases). This CDR3 contains 14 residues. V lost 3 bases to trimming and J lost 6 bases, with 14 bases between them. Germline CDR1 SGHRS, CDR2 YFSETQ. The CDR3 reads CASSSGRGSDTQYF. Written as DNA, the CDR3 is TGCGCCAGCAGCTCGGGTAGGGGGTCTGATACGCAGTATTTT.

V gene TRBV9 combines with J gene TRBJ2-3; 7 bases match TRBD2. Germline V gene sequence: CDR1 SGDLS, CDR2 YYNGEE. The CDR3 is made up of 17 amino acids. Trimming took 4 bases from V and 0 from J; bases not matched to a gene: 11. The CDR3 region is CASSQPSLARSTDTQYF. DNA of the CDR3: TGTGCCAGCAGCCAACCCTCACTAGCGCGGAGCACAGATACGCAGTATTTT.

This chain uses TRBV27 with TRBJ2-7; maybe TRBD2 (6 bases). The CDR3 has 15 residues. V shed 6 bases and J shed 2 bases, with 17 bases lying between them. Germline V gene sequence: CDR1 MNHEY, CDR2 SMNVEV (reference sequence). The CDR3 is CASRVRERGAYEQYF. The CDR3 nucleotides read TGTGCCAGCAGAGTACGGGAGCGCGGCGCCTACGAGCAGTACTTC.

This chain uses TRBV14 with TRBJ2-7, with TRBD2 matching 9 bases. Germline CDR1 is SGHDN and CDR2 is FVKESK. Germline trimming cut 2 bases from V and 7 bases from J; bases unmatched to any gene: 15. There are 17 residues in the CDR3. This CDR3 reads CASSQFSPLAGHREQYF. Here the CDR3 DNA reads TGTGCCAGCAGCCAATTCTCCCCGCTAGCGGGACATAGGGAGCAGTACTTC.

The chain is built from TRBV6-5 and TRBJ2-7, with 9 bases identical to TRBD2. The CDR3 has 13 residues. Per the germline V gene, CDR1 is MNHEY and CDR2 is SVGAGI. Losses at the gene ends were 6 bases for V and 7 bases for J; bases not matched to a gene: 7. The CDR3 DNA reads as TGTGCCAGCAGGCGGGAGGGCCTGGGAGAGCAGTACTTC. Its translation: CASRREGLGEQYF.

V usage is TRBV5-4 and J usage is TRBJ1-3; D gene uncertain. The CDR3 has 14 residues. Germline assignment: CDR1 SGHNT and CDR2 YYREEE (reference sequence). Trimming pared 1 base from V and 2 bases from J, leaving 7 bases between. CDR3 sequence: CASSLLTAGNTIYF. The CDR3 bases are TGTGCCAGCAGCTTGCTAACGGCTGGAAACACCATATATTTT.